This TCR beta chain was identified in a study of early T cells in non-severe SARS-CoV-2 infection (TCRdb year 2021). In the study overall: Because TCR sequencing relied on bulk RNA taken from unsorted whole blood, pairing of alpha and beta chains was not possible. Overall results and qualifications from the work: VDJdb matching was skewed toward anti-spike CD8 responses, so virus-specific expansions were likely underestimated and private and CD4 specificities were missed.

This clonotype was observed a few times. This clone's antigen is unknown. This CDR3 is missing its conserved last phenylalanine or tryptophan, likely due to a read error. The CDR3 totals 15 residues, both ends included. Only the CDR3 portion is preserved as DNA: 45 bases, with reading frame beginning at the first base. Via the germline V gene, CDR1 is SGHTA and CDR2 FQGTGA. Trimming leaves V shorter by 5 bases and J shorter by 2 bases, with the junction holding 3 bases beyond the gene matches. Set within a cohort of healthcare workers in London, UK, this nested case-control study involved weekly PCR testing of nasopharyngeal swabs along with blood sampling. Healthcare workers were enrolled in the week of the UK lockdown, from 23 to 31 March 2020, and were followed every week for up to about 16 weeks. The method behind the library was 5' RACE. Sequencing used a NextSeq 500. In the TCR library protocol, unique molecular identifiers were attached to individual cDNA molecules to correct for PCR bias and sequencing error. Both TCR alpha and beta chains were sequenced, and tight co-correlation was observed between alpha and beta sequence abundances in each sample. In the paper's pipeline: V gene, J gene and CDR3 annotation of TCR sequences was performed with Decombinator V4. TCRs were defined as expanded if a significant change between any two time points was detected under a Poisson model with p below 0.0001. TCR abundances were normalised to the total number of TCRs sequenced per sample and expressed as counts per million. MAIT TCRs were defined by TRAV1-2 paired with TRAJ12, TRAJ20 or TRAJ33, and iNKT TCRs by TRAV10 paired with TRAJ18. VDJdb, accessed on 1 November 2021, was searched for TCRs annotated for CMV, EBV and SARS-CoV-2, and TCRs annotated for more than one antigen were excluded. TCRdb itself trimmed the public reads at Q25 with fastp, ran MiXCR and retained productive beta chains. Every entry covers one CDR3 protein and lists the most common genes and DNA from its rows. TCRdb, rather than the study authors, made the V and J calls. The sample table holds tens of thousands of distinct CDR3 sequences, of which 14% were seen once. Around 3.6% of the sample is held by the ten biggest clonotypes.

Sequences were derived from whole blood, sampled at baseline. This receptor was taken from an adult who was a healthcare worker with PCR-confirmed SARS-CoV-2 infection or an uninfected control (not recorded which). The chain couples TRBV7-3 to TRBJ2-6; TRBD2 aligns with 7 central bases. Here is the DNA: TGTGCCAGCAGCACGACTAGCACTGGGGCCAACGTCCTGACTCTC. This encodes CASSTTSTGANVLTL.